This T cell receptor beta chain emerged from a study of T cells in Graves' hyperthyroidism and ophthalmopathy. Study-wide points: The blood repertoire included most of the expanded thyroid clonotypes above 0.001.

This clonotype has at least ten counts. Its target is not known. RNA transcripts provided the source from which TCR beta CDR3 regions were amplified. The HTBI primer set served for first-round RT-PCR of the TCR CDR3. TCRdb reprocessed the multiplex PCR reads via MiXCR and lists one record per CDR3 protein. The data hold about 600,000 distinct CDR3 sequences, with 13% to 15% observed a single time. The TCR originated in a woman aged 18-29 years with Graves' ophthalmopathy. Sequencing input: blood.

The CDR3 is CASSEVAGGDTQYF. CDR3 coding DNA: TGTGCCAGCAGTGAAGTAGCGGGAGGAGATACGCAGTATTTT. The chain combines TRBV2 with TRBJ2-3; 10 bases line up with TRBD2. CDR1 is SNHLY, CDR2 FYNNEI, per germline. The V and J ends lost 1 base and 5 bases, in that order; junction bases with no gene match: 0. The CDR3 has 14 amino acids.